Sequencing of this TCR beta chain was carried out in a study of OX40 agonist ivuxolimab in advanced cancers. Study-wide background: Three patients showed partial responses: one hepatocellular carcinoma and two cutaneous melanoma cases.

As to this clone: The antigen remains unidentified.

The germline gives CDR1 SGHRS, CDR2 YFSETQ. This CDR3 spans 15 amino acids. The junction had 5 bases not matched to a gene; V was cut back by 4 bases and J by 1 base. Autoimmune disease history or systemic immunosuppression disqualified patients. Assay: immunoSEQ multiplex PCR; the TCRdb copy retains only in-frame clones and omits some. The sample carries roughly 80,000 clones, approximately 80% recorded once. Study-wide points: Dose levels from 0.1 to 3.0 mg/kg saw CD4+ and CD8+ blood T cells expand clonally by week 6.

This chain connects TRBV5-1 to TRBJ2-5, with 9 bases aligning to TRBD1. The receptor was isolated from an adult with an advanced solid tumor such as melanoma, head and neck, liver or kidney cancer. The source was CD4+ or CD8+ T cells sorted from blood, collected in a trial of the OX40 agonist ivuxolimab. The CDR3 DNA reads TGCGCCAGCAGCCCGACGGGACAGGGCCAAGAGACCCAGTACTTC. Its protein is CASSPTGQGQETQYF.